Reported below is one T cell receptor (beta chain). The data are from a study of cytotoxic CD8 clonotypes in ibrutinib-treated CLL. Study in general: Recorded responses included approximately 25 partial and 2 complete; following median about 68 months, roughly 15 stayed remitted and about 12 progressed. Response sampling occurred after a median 12 months of treatment (range 6 to 36).

Measured with immunoSEQ multiplex PCR; TCRdb has only the in-frame clones, and not every one. This table has approximately 92,000 clones, roughly 80% appearing once. The length of the CDR3 is 15 residues. The germline V gene encodes CDR1 SGHTA and CDR2 FQGNSA. V gave up 1 base and J gave up 5 bases; unmatched junction bases: 7. Here the sequenced sample was PBMCs, taken after 24 months of ibrutinib treatment. The chain joins TRBV7-2 to TRBJ2-5; the match to TRBD2 covers 7 bases. The sequence was collected from a human donor with chronic lymphocytic leukemia. Here the CDR3 reads CASSLGTSGGETQYF. CDR3 in DNA: TGTGCCAGCAGCTTAGGGACTAGTGGAGGGGAGACCCAGTACTTC.